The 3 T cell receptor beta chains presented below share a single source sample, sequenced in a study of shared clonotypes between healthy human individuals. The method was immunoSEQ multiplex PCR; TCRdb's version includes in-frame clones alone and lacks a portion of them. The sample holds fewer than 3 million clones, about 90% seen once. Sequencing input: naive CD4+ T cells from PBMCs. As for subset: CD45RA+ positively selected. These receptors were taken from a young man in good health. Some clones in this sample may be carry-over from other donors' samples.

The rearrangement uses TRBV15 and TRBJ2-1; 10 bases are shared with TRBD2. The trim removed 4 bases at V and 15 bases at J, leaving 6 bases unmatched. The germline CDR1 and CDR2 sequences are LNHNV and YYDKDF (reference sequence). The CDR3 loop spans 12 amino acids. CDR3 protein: CATSTLAGESFF. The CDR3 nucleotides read TGTGCCACCAGCACCCTAGCGGGAGAATCGTTCTTC.

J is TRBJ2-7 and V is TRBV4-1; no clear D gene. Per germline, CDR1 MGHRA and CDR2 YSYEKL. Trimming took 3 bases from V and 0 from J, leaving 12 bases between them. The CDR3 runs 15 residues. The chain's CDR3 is CASSQLTELSYEQYF. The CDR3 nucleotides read TGCGCCAGCAGCCAGCTTACAGAGCTCTCCTACGAGCAGTACTTC.

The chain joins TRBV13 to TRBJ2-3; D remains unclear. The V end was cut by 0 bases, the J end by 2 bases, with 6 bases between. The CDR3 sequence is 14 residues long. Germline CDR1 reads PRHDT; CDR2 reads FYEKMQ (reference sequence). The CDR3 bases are TGTGCCAGCAGCTTAGGTACCCCCACAGATACGCAGTATTTT. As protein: CASSLGTPTDTQYF.